This TCR beta chain is drawn from a study of CD8+CD57+ T cells in acquired aplastic anemia (dated by TCRdb to between 2018 and 2020). At the level of the whole study: On average, sorted CD4+ and CD8+ cells yielded about 3 ug of extracted DNA, with a range of roughly 0.17 to 30 ug. An average of about 10 million reads for CD4+ cells and roughly 12 million reads for CD8+ cells was obtained from healthy donor samples. What the authors observed across the whole study: CD8+ Simpson's diversity did not differ significantly between patients and healthy controls (P=0.060). Some 31 CD8+ CDR3 sequences were shared between patients and controls but appeared highly expressed in patients and within their immunodominant clones.

Genomic DNA was used as template for profiling of TCR beta VDJ combinations and CDR3 sequences. TCR repertoire sequencing was run on an Illumina HiSeq 2000. The paper's processing steps were these. TRBV/TRBJ rearrangement plots, CDR3 size and DJ length profiles, and Simpson's diversity index were used to assess repertoires. Whichever DNA sequence was most abundant in the deep sequencing data was defined as the immunodominant clone. CDR3 amino acid sequences were checked for sharing between subjects and were compared against published repertoires and the VDJdb database. TCRdb reworked the public reads: Q25 trimming with fastp, MiXCR clone assembly, productive beta chains retained. Rows matching on CDR3 protein sequence are summarized as one entry with the most common DNA and genes. The V and J calls and clone size come from TCRdb's table, not from the authors' own analysis. Counted in this sample were 400,000 to 450,000 distinct CDR3 sequences; just under 70% of them appeared once. Jointly, the top ten make up 4% of the sample.

CDR1 and CDR2 (SGDLS, YYNGEE) derive from the germline V gene. The CDR3, cysteine through phenylalanine, is 14 amino acids long. Of the read, only the CDR3 DNA is kept; its 42 bases are in frame from base 1. V is reduced by 0 bases and J by 6 bases, leaving a spacing of 13 bases between them. This clonotype was observed a few times. No antigen is known for it. Per-base quality was not reported, and no clone a single base away is much larger than it. In this study, sorted CD4+ and CD8+ T cells from the blood of healthy subjects and of severe aplastic anemia patients had their TCR repertoires deep-sequenced. Ficoll-Paque density gradient centrifugation was used to isolate peripheral blood mononuclear cells. CD4+ and CD8+ T cells were sorted by FACS or magnetic beads before DNA extraction.

Sequencing input: sorted CD4+, CD8+, or CD8+CD57+ T cells (not recorded which) from PBMCs. The rearranged chain carries TRBV9 and TRBJ2-7; a weak D assignment points to TRBD1 (6 bases agree). The receptor was isolated from a human donor in good health, serving as a control. The nucleotides read TGTGCCAGCAGCGTAGACAGGGATGGATCCGAGCAGTACTTC. The resulting protein is CASSVDRDGSEQYF.